The entry below describes one T cell receptor (beta chain). The antigen is not known. Sequencing was performed with immunoSEQ multiplex PCR; in TCRdb, only in-frame clones are kept and a portion is missing. The data hold over 45,000 clones, with about 92% observed a single time. This record comes from a study of cytomegalovirus exposure and HLA in healthy donors. Study-wide findings and caveats: The study labeled roughly 160 TCR beta chains cytomegalovirus-associated.

V gave up 1 base and J gave up 5 bases; unmatched junction bases: 14. The CDR3 contains 18 residues. Germline CDR1 and CDR2: MGHRA and YSYEKL. The TCR comes from a man younger than 30 in good health and CMV-seronegative. The specimen sequenced was PBMCs. V gene TRBV4-1 combines with J gene TRBJ2-5; the match to TRBD2 covers 9 bases. The CDR3 spells CASSQGAGGLGFSETQYF. In DNA form, the CDR3 reads TGCGCCAGCAGCCAAGGGGCGGGGGGGCTAGGTTTCTCGGAGACCCAGTACTTC.